The 28 T cell receptor beta chains presented below share a single source sample, sequenced in a study of blood T cell repertoires in COVID-19. The protocol was immunoSEQ multiplex PCR, while the TCRdb copy is restricted to in-frame clones and leaves out a portion. The repertoire has over 150,000 clones, roughly 87% of them found once; the top ten carry roughly 7.5%. The sequencing input was peripheral blood. Source of these receptors: a woman in her seventies with COVID-19, enrolled during active disease.

This clone was counted between two and nine times. This sample includes further DNA sequences coding for the same CDR3. The chain links TRBV6-2 or TRBV6-3 to TRBJ2-1, with D unresolved. From germline, CDR1 is MNHEY and CDR2 SVGEGT. V gave up 2 bases and J gave up 4 bases, with 3 bases separating them. The CDR3 spans 12 residues. CDR3 bases: TGTGCCAGCAGTTACCCGTACAATGAGCAGTTCTTC. As protein: CASSYPYNEQFF.

This clone was observed a handful of times. This rearrangement joins TRBV4-2 to TRBJ2-2; TRBD2 is a possible D gene (6 bases). From germline, CDR1 is LGHNA and CDR2 YNFKEQ. There are 18 residues in the CDR3. The germline V and J ends were trimmed by 4 bases and 4 bases, with 22 bases remaining between them. CDR3 DNA: TGTGCCAGCAGCCGCGGCGATCCTAGCGAGACTTTCACCGGGGAGCTGTTTTTT. This codes for CASSRGDPSETFTGELFF.

This rearrangement joins TRBV10-3 to TRBJ2-1; 12 bases are a match to TRBD2. V lost 7 bases and J lost 0; bases outside the gene matches: 4. The CDR3 has 16 residues. Germline CDR1 ENHRY, CDR2 SYGVKD. The DNA of the CDR3 is TGTGCCATCACCCCGACTAGCGGGAGCTCCTACAATGAGCAGTTCTTC. This sequence encodes CAITPTSGSSYNEQFF.

Regarding this clone: The sample contains more than one DNA sequence encoding this CDR3. The rearrangement joins TRBV12-3 or TRBV12-4 to TRBJ1-1, with a possible D match to TRBD1 (6 bases). V was cut by 6 bases and J by 0 bases, with 8 bases left in between. The CDR3 is made up of 13 amino acids. CDR3 bases: TGTGCCAGCAGCGGACAGTTGAACACTGAAGCTTTCTTT. Protein: CASSGQLNTEAFF.

Only one count was recorded for this clone. The rearrangement uses TRBV19 and TRBJ2-3; a weak D match, TRBD1 (5 bases). The CDR3 has 14 amino acids. Trimming removed 5 bases from V and 0 bases from J, with 9 bases in between. In germline, CDR1 is LNHDA, CDR2 SQIVND (reference sequence). The CDR3 DNA is TGTGCCAGTAGTCAGACAGTGAGCACAGATACGCAGTATTTT. Its protein is CASSQTVSTDTQYF.

The V and J genes are TRBV5-1 and TRBJ1-6, with 8 nucleotides matching TRBD1. The CDR3 runs 16 residues. Germline trimming cut 0 bases from V and 9 bases from J; bases unmatched to any gene: 8. From germline, CDR1 is SGHRS and CDR2 YFSETQ. The CDR3 loop reads CASSLAGQGEGSPLHF. CDR3 nucleotides: TGCGCCAGCAGCTTGGCCGGACAGGGCGAAGGTTCACCCCTCCACTTT.

This clone has only a few counts. This chain joins TRBV27 and TRBJ2-5, with 10 bases lining up with TRBD2. The germline V gene has CDR1 MNHEY and CDR2 SMNVEV (reference sequence). The CDR3 has 14 amino acids. Losses at the gene ends were 5 bases for V and 4 bases for J; bases not matched to a gene: 4. The CDR3 protein is CASSQRLAGETQYF. In nucleotides, the CDR3 is TGTGCCAGCAGTCAGAGACTAGCGGGAGAGACCCAGTACTTC.

The chain combines TRBV7-7 with TRBJ2-1; maybe TRBD2 (5 bases). The CDR3 has 16 amino acids. CDR1 and CDR2 from the germline V gene are SSHAT and FNYEAQ (reference sequence). V dropped 1 base and J dropped 3 bases, with 13 bases sitting between them. CDR3 coding DNA: TGTGCCAGCAGCTTAGACAGCGGCTCCAACTACAATGAGCAGTTCTTC. It is translated as CASSLDSGSNYNEQFF.

The chain joins TRBV7-3 to TRBJ2-1; 12 bases are a match to TRBD2. With V trimmed by 5 bases and J by 5 bases, 4 bases remained unmatched. The CDR3 sequence is 15 residues long. CDR1 is SGHTA, CDR2 FQGTGA, per germline. CDR3 nucleotides: TGTGCCAGCAGCCGGACTAGCGGGATGCACAATGAGCAGTTCTTC. Protein product: CASSRTSGMHNEQFF.

V is TRBV6-5 and J is TRBJ1-4, with 10 bases aligning to TRBD1. Germline values: CDR1 MNHEY, CDR2 SVGAGI. V dropped 6 bases and J dropped 8; count of bases not matched to a gene: 6. This CDR3 is built from 14 residues. The CDR3 DNA sequence: TGTGCCAGCAGCCGGACAGGGGGTCGAGAAAAACTGTTTTTT. Translation gives CASSRTGGREKLFF.

The chain has TRBV27 and TRBJ2-4; TRBD1 aligns across 7 bases. The CDR3 length is 11 residues. CDR1 is MNHEY, CDR2 SMNVEV, per germline (reference sequence). After removal of 6 bases from V and 8 bases from J, the junction contained 1 base not matched to a gene. The CDR3 here is CASRDRDIQYF. CDR3 nucleotides: TGTGCCAGCAGAGACAGGGACATTCAGTACTTC.

This chain uses TRBV28 with TRBJ1-4; D is ambiguous. Trimming cost V 4 bases and J 7 bases, with 10 bases left between them. This CDR3 is 13 amino acids long. The germline gives CDR1 MDHEN, CDR2 SYDVKM. The CDR3, as DNA: TGTGCCAGCAGTTCGGGTCGCTCTGAAAAACTGTTTTTT. Encoded protein: CASSSGRSEKLFF.

The chain combines TRBV7-6 with TRBJ2-2, with TRBD2 matching 7 bases. The V segment lost 0 bases and the J segment 3 bases; nucleotides outside the gene matches: 1. The germline V gene encodes CDR1 SGHVS and CDR2 FNYEAQ. This CDR3 has 15 amino acids. The CDR3 DNA sequence: TGTGCCAGCAGCTTAGCGCGGGGGTACACCGGGGAGCTGTTTTTT. Its translation is CASSLARGYTGELFF.

V is TRBV29-1 and J is TRBJ1-1; 8 bases line up with TRBD1. From germline, CDR1 is SQVTM and CDR2 ANQGSEA. The V gene end was trimmed by 6 bases and the J gene end by 0 bases; junction bases not matched to a gene: 15. The CDR3 is 17 residues long. CDR3 DNA sequence: TGCAGCGTGGGAAATAGAGCAGGACAGGGTATGAACACTGAAGCTTTCTTT. Its protein product is CSVGNRAGQGMNTEAFF.

The chain combines TRBV11-3 with TRBJ2-5; TRBD1 matches at 8 bases. V lost 4 bases to trimming and J lost 4 bases; unmatched junction nucleotides: 8. The CDR3 loop spans 15 amino acids. The V gene's germline CDR1 is SGHNT and CDR2 YENEEA. The CDR3 DNA sequence: TGTGCCAGCAGCTCCGGACAGGGAGCAACAGAGACCCAGTACTTC. Translated, it gives CASSSGQGATETQYF.

This chain uses TRBV11-2 with TRBJ2-7; D remains unclear. CDR1 and CDR2 (germline): SGHAT, FQNNGV. Deletions cut 2 bases from V and 2 bases from J, with 10 bases between. There are 14 residues in the CDR3. DNA of the CDR3: TGTGCCAGCAGCTTAAACTCTGCTACCTACGAGCAGTACTTC. Residues: CASSLNSATYEQYF. Together with reference TRBV11-2 and TRBJ2-7, the CDR3 gives the full variable domain: EAGVAQSPRYKIIEKRQSVAFWCNPISGHATLYWYQQILGQGPKLLIQFQNNGVVDDSQLPKDRFSAERLKGVDSTLKIQPAKLEDSAVYLCASSLNSATYEQYFGPGTRLTVT.

The CDR3 DNA follows: TGTGCCAGCAGCATAACTAGGGTCCACGAGCAGTACTTC. Translating gives CASSITRVHEQYF. The gene calls are TRBV7-2 and TRBJ2-7; D may be TRBD2 (5 bases). CDR3 length equals 13 residues. CDR1 is SGHTA, CDR2 FQGNSA, per germline. V gave up 5 bases and J gave up 5 bases, with 13 bases separating them.

The rearrangement joins TRBV6-5 to TRBJ1-4; D not resolved. The germline CDR1 and CDR2 sequences are MNHEY and SVGAGI. The V and J ends lost 7 bases and 4 bases respectively, with 13 bases between them. The CDR3 loop spans 14 amino acids. The CDR3: CASKAQSINEKLFF. DNA of the CDR3: TGTGCCAGCAAAGCACAGTCGATTAATGAAAAACTGTTTTTT.

The J gene is TRBJ1-5, the V gene TRBV2; D is undetermined. The CDR3 covers 13 residues. Between the trimmed V and J ends, which lost 5 bases and 5 bases, there was a span of 10 bases. From germline, CDR1 is SNHLY and CDR2 FYNNEI. The CDR3 protein is CASSPQADQPQHF. CDR3 sequence (DNA): TGTGCCAGCAGTCCCCAGGCTGATCAGCCCCAGCATTTT.

This chain joins TRBV24-1 and TRBJ2-7; maybe TRBD2 (6 bases). From germline, CDR1 is KGHDR and CDR2 SFDVKD. CDR3 length: 13 amino acids. Trimming took 2 bases from V and 2 from J, leaving 6 bases between them. CDR3 bases: TGTGCCACCAGTGATTCTAGCGCCTACGAGCAGTACTTC. Translated: CATSDSSAYEQYF.

The chain recombines TRBV15 with TRBJ1-2; 7 positions agree with TRBD1. CDR3 length: 16 residues. With 5 bases clipped from V and 11 bases from J, the junction kept 20 bases outside the gene matches. CDR1 and CDR2 (germline): LNHNV, YYDKDF (reference sequence). CDR3 sequence: CATSDPSAGTALRYTF. CDR3 in DNA: TGTGCCACCAGCGACCCCTCTGCCGGGACAGCCTTGAGGTACACCTTC.

The chain has TRBV7-9 and TRBJ2-3; 10 bases agree with TRBD1. CDR1 is SEHNR, CDR2 FQNEAQ, per germline (reference sequence). The CDR3 runs to 16 residues. Germline trimming cut 4 bases from V and 5 bases from J; bases unmatched to any gene: 9. The CDR3 reads CASSSRQGAYVDTQYF. The DNA for the CDR3 is TGTGCCAGCAGCTCCCGACAGGGGGCGTACGTAGATACGCAGTATTTT.

The genes are TRBV6-5 and TRBJ2-7; 9 bases match TRBD1. This CDR3 is built from 16 residues. CDR1 is MNHEY, CDR2 SVGAGI, per germline. After removal of 2 bases from V and 2 bases from J, the junction contained 7 bases not matched to a gene. CDR3 sequence: CASSYHGRDRAYEQYF. The CDR3 DNA follows: TGTGCCAGCAGTTACCACGGCCGGGACAGGGCCTACGAGCAGTACTTC.

This clone was observed many times. The chain uses TRBV5-1 and TRBJ1-2; perhaps TRBD1 as D (6 bases). CDR3 length equals 14 residues. Trimming cost V 0 bases and J 1 base, with 7 bases left between them. Germline V CDR1 and CDR2: SGHRS, YFSETQ. This CDR3 is CASSLEGVNYGYTF. The CDR3 DNA is TGCGCCAGCAGCTTGGAGGGGGTTAACTATGGCTACACCTTC.

The chain carries TRBV14 and TRBJ1-3, with 11 positions matching TRBD1. This CDR3 region has 17 residues. The J segment lost 0 bases and the V segment lost 4 bases, leaving 5 bases of the junction unmatched. The V gene's germline CDR1 is SGHDN and CDR2 FVKESK. CDR3 region: CASSLPGTGGSGNTIYF. DNA of the CDR3: TGTGCCAGCAGCCTCCCCGGGACAGGGGGCTCTGGAAACACCATATATTTT.

V usage is TRBV27 and J usage is TRBJ2-7; weak D call: TRBD2 (6 bases). Germline loops: CDR1 MNHEY, CDR2 SMNVEV (reference sequence). This CDR3 spans 19 amino acids. Trimming pared 6 bases from V and 0 bases from J, leaving 27 bases between. The CDR3 sequence is CASSSQSEASVFSSYEQYF. CDR3 nucleotide sequence: TGTGCCAGCAGCTCTCAATCGGAGGCTAGCGTTTTCAGCTCCTACGAGCAGTACTTC.

This rearrangement joins TRBV28 to TRBJ2-1; 7 nucleotides agree with TRBD2. Germline-derived CDR1 and CDR2 are MDHEN and SYDVKM. Trimming removed 7 bases from V and 4 bases from J; junction bases left unmatched: 4. The CDR3 runs 13 residues. The CDR3 spells CASNAAGYNEQFF. The DNA for the CDR3 is TGTGCCAGCAATGCAGCGGGGTACAATGAGCAGTTCTTC. The complete variable domain, with remaining parts taken from reference TRBV28 and TRBJ2-1, reads DVKVTQSSRYLVKRTGEKVFLECVQDMDHENMFWYRQDPGLGLRLIYFSYDVKMKEKGDIPEGYSVSREKKERFSLILESASTNQTSMYLCASNAAGYNEQFFGPGTRLTVL.

Only one count was recorded for this clone. The chain joins TRBV5-1 to TRBJ2-4; 7 nucleotides match TRBD2. CDR1 and CDR2 (germline): SGHRS, YFSETQ. This CDR3 contains 17 residues. With V trimmed by 0 bases and J by 0 bases, 6 bases remained unmatched. CDR3 loop: CASSLAIAGSAKNIQYF. In DNA, the CDR3 is TGCGCCAGCAGCTTGGCCATAGCGGGCTCAGCCAAAAACATTCAGTACTTC.